This is a list of T cell receptor beta chains from one sample in a study of vaccination and CD4 T cells after COVID-19. A single record per CDR3 protein comes from TCRdb applying MiXCR to the PCR reads. Of about 21,000 distinct CDR3 sequences in the sample, about 58% are singletons; the top ten hold 0.8% to 1%. The sample was CD4+ T cells from blood, taken before SARS-CoV-2 vaccination. The origin of the receptors is a human donor who had recovered from COVID-19. Each CDR3 is given with its conserved first and last residue. A D gene is named only where the DNA matches it firmly. Only some rows state a clone size, as once, few, many or a class for expanded clones.

D gene: TRBD1; J gene: TRBJ1-5; clone size: few; V gene: TRBV15; CDR3 protein: CATSRDPGQGGQPQHF; CDR3 DNA: TGTGCCACCAGCAGAGATCCAGGACAGGGAGGTCAGCCCCAGCATTTT
D gene: -; J gene: TRBJ1-1; clone size: -; V gene: TRBV10-3; CDR3 protein: CAISESTVNTEAFF; CDR3 DNA: TGTGCCATCAGTGAGTCGACGGTGAACACTGAAGCTTTCTTT
D gene: TRBD2; J gene: TRBJ2-5; clone size: -; V gene: TRBV25-1; CDR3 protein: CASSPNWGAGETQYF; CDR3 DNA: TGTGCCAGCAGTCCGAATTGGGGAGCGGGGGAGACCCAGTACTTC
D gene: TRBD1; J gene: TRBJ2-7; clone size: -; V gene: TRBV20-1; CDR3 protein: CSATPGTGGWEQYF; CDR3 DNA: TGCAGTGCTACACCCGGGACAGGGGGCTGGGAGCAGTACTTC
D gene: -; J gene: TRBJ2-3; clone size: -; V gene: TRBV20-1; CDR3 protein: CSARTTDTQYF; CDR3 DNA: TGCAGTGCAAGGACTACCGATACGCAGTATTTT
D gene: -; J gene: TRBJ1-6; clone size: -; V gene: TRBV2; CDR3 protein: CASSLSQGFGNSPLHF; CDR3 DNA: TGTGCCAGCAGCCTATCACAGGGATTCGGAAATTCACCCCTCCACTTT
D gene: -; J gene: TRBJ1-1; clone size: few; V gene: TRBV4-2; CDR3 protein: CASSQDSRNTEAFF; CDR3 DNA: TGTGCCAGCAGCCAAGATAGTAGGAACACTGAAGCTTTCTTT
D gene: -; J gene: TRBJ2-6; clone size: -; V gene: TRBV9; CDR3 protein: CASSKTASTRPGANVLTF; CDR3 DNA: TGTGCCAGCAGCAAGACAGCTTCAACGCGCCCTGGGGCCAACGTCCTGACTTTC
D gene: TRBD2; J gene: TRBJ2-1; clone size: -; V gene: TRBV7-2; CDR3 protein: CASSRGTSGRNEQFF; CDR3 DNA: TGTGCCAGCAGCAGAGGGACTAGCGGACGTAATGAGCAGTTCTTC
D gene: -; J gene: TRBJ1-3; clone size: -; V gene: TRBV7-8; CDR3 protein: CASNPSRVLSGNTIYF; CDR3 DNA: TGTGCCAGCAACCCCTCCCGAGTTCTCTCTGGAAACACCATATATTTT
D gene: -; J gene: TRBJ1-1; clone size: few; V gene: TRBV10-1; CDR3 protein: CASSEPGGTEAFF; CDR3 DNA: TGCGCCAGCAGTGAGCCGGGAGGGACTGAAGCTTTCTTT
D gene: TRBD1; J gene: TRBJ1-5; clone size: -; V gene: TRBV4-1; CDR3 protein: CASSQESGRGYNQPQHF; CDR3 DNA: TGCGCCAGCAGCCAAGAGTCGGGCAGGGGGTACAATCAGCCCCAGCATTTT
D gene: TRBD1; J gene: TRBJ1-1; clone size: -; V gene: TRBV6-1; CDR3 protein: CASSGRTGGAIMNTEAFF; CDR3 DNA: TGTGCCAGCAGTGGTCGGACAGGGGGCGCAATCATGAACACTGAAGCTTTCTTT
D gene: -; J gene: TRBJ2-5; clone size: -; V gene: TRBV19; CDR3 protein: CASSISGYRLQETQYF; CDR3 DNA: TGTGCCAGTAGTATCTCCGGGTACCGGCTCCAAGAGACCCAGTACTTC
D gene: -; J gene: TRBJ1-2; clone size: -; V gene: TRBV6-5; CDR3 protein: CASSYSLGLRTYGYTF; CDR3 DNA: TGTGCCAGCAGTTACTCCCTGGGCCTAAGAACCTATGGCTACACCTTC
D gene: -; J gene: TRBJ1-5; clone size: -; V gene: TRBV28; CDR3 protein: CASSLFGTGQPQHF; CDR3 DNA: TGTGCCAGCAGTTTATTCGGGACGGGGCAGCCCCAGCATTTT
D gene: TRBD2; J gene: TRBJ2-2; clone size: -; V gene: TRBV20-1; CDR3 protein: CSGSGTSFGTGELFF; CDR3 DNA: TGCAGTGGAAGTGGGACTAGCTTCGGGACCGGGGAGCTGTTTTTT
D gene: TRBD2; J gene: TRBJ2-1; clone size: few; V gene: TRBV20-1; CDR3 protein: CSAREGLAGADNEQFF; CDR3 DNA: TGCAGTGCTAGAGAGGGACTAGCGGGAGCGGACAATGAGCAGTTCTTC
D gene: TRBD1; J gene: TRBJ1-1; clone size: -; V gene: TRBV25-1; CDR3 protein: CASSGNRGAFF; CDR3 DNA: TGTGCCAGCAGTGGGAACAGGGGGGCTTTCTTT
D gene: TRBD2; J gene: TRBJ2-1; clone size: -; V gene: TRBV12-3/TRBV12-4; CDR3 protein: CASSLDSGSGNEQFF; CDR3 DNA: TGTGCCAGCAGTTTAGATAGCGGGAGTGGGAATGAGCAGTTCTTC
D gene: TRBD2; J gene: TRBJ2-3; clone size: -; V gene: TRBV29-1; CDR3 protein: CSVGTSGSTDTQYF; CDR3 DNA: TGCAGCGTAGGGACTAGCGGGAGCACAGATACGCAGTATTTT
D gene: TRBD1; J gene: TRBJ2-7; clone size: -; V gene: TRBV20-1; CDR3 protein: CSAVLLGQGSYEQYF; CDR3 DNA: TGCAGTGCTGTTCTACTGGGACAGGGCTCCTACGAGCAGTACTTC
D gene: -; J gene: TRBJ1-1; clone size: -; V gene: TRBV19; CDR3 protein: CASSLPRNTEAFF; CDR3 DNA: TGTGCCAGTAGCCTGCCAAGAAACACTGAAGCTTTCTTT
D gene: TRBD2; J gene: TRBJ2-3; clone size: once; V gene: TRBV5-4; CDR3 protein: CASSVTSGTDTQYF; CDR3 DNA: TGTGCCAGCAGTGTAACTAGCGGTACAGATACGCAGTATTTT
D gene: TRBD1; J gene: TRBJ2-7; clone size: -; V gene: TRBV7-9; CDR3 protein: CASSTYDRDSLYEQYF; CDR3 DNA: TGTGCCAGCAGCACCTACGACCGGGACAGCCTCTACGAGCAGTACTTC
D gene: -; J gene: TRBJ1-5; clone size: few; V gene: TRBV7-3; CDR3 protein: CASSLTGQPNQPQHF; CDR3 DNA: TGTGCCAGCAGCTTAACAGGACAACCTAATCAGCCCCAGCATTTT